These 8 T cell receptor beta chains were sequenced from one sample in a study of shared clonotypes between healthy human individuals. Using immunoSEQ multiplex PCR, the repertoire was profiled, and TCRdb retains in-frame clones only, with some absent. The sample has roughly 2.5 million clones, about 92% seen once. Sequenced input: naive CD4+ T cells sorted from blood. Subset here: CD45RA+ positively selected. Receptors were obtained from a young man in good health.

The CDR3 bases are TGTGCCAGCAGCTCCTTCCTAGGGGGCACTGAAGCTTTCTTT. Protein sequence: CASSSFLGGTEAFF. V and J are TRBV7-2 and TRBJ1-1, with D perhaps TRBD1 (6 bases). Germline V gives CDR1 SGHTA, CDR2 FQGNSA. Trimming left V 4 bases short and J 4 bases short, with 13 bases between. There are 14 residues in the CDR3.

This chain joins TRBV19 and TRBJ1-5; 10 nucleotides align to TRBD1. Germline CDR1 is LNHDA and CDR2 is SQIVND (reference sequence). CDR3 length: 15 residues. Trimming cost V 5 bases and J 4 bases; bases outside gene matches: 5. CDR3 residues: CASSSEGQGNQPQHF. The CDR3 DNA sequence: TGTGCCAGTAGTTCGGAGGGACAGGGGAATCAGCCCCAGCATTTT.

This clone turned up a few times. The same CDR3 is also encoded by other DNA sequences in this sample. The V gene is TRBV2, the J gene TRBJ1-6; D unclear. Per germline, CDR1 SNHLY and CDR2 FYNNEI. V was cut by 2 bases and J by 6 bases, with 5 bases left in between. There are 13 residues in the CDR3. The CDR3 DNA is TGTGCCAGCAGTGAACAGATTAATTCACCCCTCCACTTT. Encoded protein: CASSEQINSPLHF.

The CDR3 reads CSVQTGSNQPQHF. DNA of the CDR3: TGCAGCGTTCAGACAGGGTCCAATCAGCCCCAGCATTTT. The V call is TRBV29-1, the J call TRBJ1-5; 7 nucleotides agree with TRBD1. This CDR3 comprises 13 residues. V lost 5 bases to trimming and J lost 3 bases; unmatched junction nucleotides: 4. CDR1 is SQVTM and CDR2 is ANQGSEA in the germline V gene.

The genes are TRBV28 and TRBJ1-2, with unresolved D. This CDR3 has 13 residues. V lost 5 bases and J 8 bases, leaving 15 bases between the germline ends. Germline values: CDR1 MDHEN, CDR2 SYDVKM. This chain's CDR3 is CASSPGDVLGYTF. CDR3 nucleotides: TGTGCCAGCAGTCCCGGTGACGTCTTAGGCTACACCTTC.

The chain couples TRBV7-9 to TRBJ2-7, with 8 bases matching TRBD1. Trimming at V came to 6 bases and at J to 6 bases, leaving 13 bases not matched to a gene. The CDR3 has 15 amino acids. The germline CDR1 and CDR2 sequences are SEHNR and FQNEAQ (reference sequence). In nucleotides, the CDR3 is TGTGCCAGCAGTCAAGGACAGGGCCGCCCGGGCGAGCAGTACTTC. This gives the protein CASSQGQGRPGEQYF.

The rearrangement links TRBV4-1 to TRBJ1-2, with D maybe TRBD1 (5 bases). Trimming left V 0 bases short and J 4 bases short, with 12 bases between. CDR3 length: 15 residues. Germline values: CDR1 MGHRA, CDR2 YSYEKL. DNA for the CDR3: TGCGCCAGCAGCCAAGATGTCGGCGGGGGCTATGGCTACACCTTC. This codes for CASSQDVGGGYGYTF.

The chain recombines TRBV19 with TRBJ1-4; TRBD1 matches at 9 bases. The CDR3 sequence is 15 residues long. V gave up 5 bases and J gave up 4 bases; unmatched junction bases: 5. Germline CDR1 and CDR2: LNHDA and SQIVND (reference sequence). The CDR3 spells CASSSGTGHNEKLFF. The CDR3 region has the DNA TGTGCCAGTAGTTCCGGGACAGGGCATAATGAAAAACTGTTTTTT.